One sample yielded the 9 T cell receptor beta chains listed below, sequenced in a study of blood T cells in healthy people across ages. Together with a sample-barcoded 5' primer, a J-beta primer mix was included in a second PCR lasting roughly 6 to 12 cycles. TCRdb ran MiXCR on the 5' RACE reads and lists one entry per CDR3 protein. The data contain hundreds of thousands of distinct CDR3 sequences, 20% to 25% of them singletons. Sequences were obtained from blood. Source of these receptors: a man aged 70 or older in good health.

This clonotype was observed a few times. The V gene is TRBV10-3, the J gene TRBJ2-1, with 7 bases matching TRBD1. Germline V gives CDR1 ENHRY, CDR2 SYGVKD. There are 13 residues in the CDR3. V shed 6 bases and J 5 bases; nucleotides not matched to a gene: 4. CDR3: CAIRKGQDNEQFF. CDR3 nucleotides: TGTGCCATCAGGAAAGGACAGGACAATGAGCAGTTCTTC.

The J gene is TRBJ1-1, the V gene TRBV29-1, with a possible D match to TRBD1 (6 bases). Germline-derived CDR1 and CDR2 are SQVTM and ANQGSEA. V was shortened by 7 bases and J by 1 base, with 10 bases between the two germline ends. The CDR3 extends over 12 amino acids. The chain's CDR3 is CSAGQQNTEAFF. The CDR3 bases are TGCAGCGCCGGACAGCAGAACACTGAAGCTTTCTTT.

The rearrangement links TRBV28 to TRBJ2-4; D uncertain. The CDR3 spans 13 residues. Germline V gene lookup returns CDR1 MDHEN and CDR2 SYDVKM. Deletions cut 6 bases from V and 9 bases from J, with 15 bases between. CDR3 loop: CASRGMTAIIQYF. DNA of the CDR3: TGTGCCAGCAGGGGGATGACCGCGATCATTCAGTACTTC.

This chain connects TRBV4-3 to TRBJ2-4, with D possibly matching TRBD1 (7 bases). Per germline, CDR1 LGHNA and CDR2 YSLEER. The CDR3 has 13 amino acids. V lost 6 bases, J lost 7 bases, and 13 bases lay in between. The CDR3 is CASSRAGGNIQYF. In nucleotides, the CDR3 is TGCGCCAGCAGTAGGGCAGGGGGGAACATTCAGTACTTC.

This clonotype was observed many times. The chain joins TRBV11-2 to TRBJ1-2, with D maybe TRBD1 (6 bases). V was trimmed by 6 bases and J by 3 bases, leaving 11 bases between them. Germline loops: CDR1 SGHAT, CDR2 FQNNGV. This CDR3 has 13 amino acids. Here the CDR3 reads CASSIQGYYGYTF. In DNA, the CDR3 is TGTGCCAGCAGTATACAGGGTTACTATGGCTACACCTTC.

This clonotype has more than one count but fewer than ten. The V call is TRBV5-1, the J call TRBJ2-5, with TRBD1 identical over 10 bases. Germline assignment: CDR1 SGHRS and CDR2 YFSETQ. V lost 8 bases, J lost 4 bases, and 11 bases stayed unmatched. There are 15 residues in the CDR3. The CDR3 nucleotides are TGCGCCAGTGAACCGGGACAGGGGTCCGGAGAGACCCAGTACTTC. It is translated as CASEPGQGSGETQYF.

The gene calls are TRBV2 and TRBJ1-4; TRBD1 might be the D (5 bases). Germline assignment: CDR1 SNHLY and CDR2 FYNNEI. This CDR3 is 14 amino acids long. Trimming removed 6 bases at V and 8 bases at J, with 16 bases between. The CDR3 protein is CASSGSRVEEKLFF. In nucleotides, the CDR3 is TGTGCCAGCAGCGGGTCCAGGGTTGAAGAAAAACTGTTTTTT.

CDR3 region: CATSLAGGRDTQYF. In DNA, the CDR3 is TGTGCCACCAGTTTAGCGGGAGGGCGAGATACGCAGTATTTT. The chain links TRBV24-1 to TRBJ2-3; 11 nucleotides align to TRBD2. This CDR3 comprises 14 residues. V dropped 6 bases and J dropped 5; count of bases not matched to a gene: 3. Per germline, CDR1 KGHDR and CDR2 SFDVKD.

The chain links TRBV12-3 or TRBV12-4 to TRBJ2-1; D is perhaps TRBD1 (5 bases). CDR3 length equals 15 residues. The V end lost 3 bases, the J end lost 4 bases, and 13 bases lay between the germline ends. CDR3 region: CASSLVGVQYNEQFF. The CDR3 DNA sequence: TGTGCCAGCAGTTTGGTAGGGGTGCAATACAATGAGCAGTTCTTC.